This TCR beta chain was sequenced for a study of shared clonotypes between healthy human individuals. Study overall: The composition of the donors was two women and a few men aged 18 to 49. Researchers assigned three CD4 naive, three CD4 memory, two CD8 naive and one CD8 memory plate to each donor. Study observations and caveats: Memory subsets had estimated richness that was generally smaller than that of naive subsets.

Evenly divided among several immunoSEQ plates was the genomic DNA of each subset. Assay used: immunoSEQ multiplex PCR; TCRdb lists only in-frame clones, some missing. The sample records roughly 570,000 clones, roughly 98% being singletons. With 8 bases removed from V and 1 base from J, the gap between germline ends came to 10 bases. The CDR3 is made up of 13 amino acids. From germline, CDR1 is MNHEY and CDR2 SMNVEV (reference sequence). Turning to this clone: Its antigen is currently unknown.

CD8 cells regarded as naive lacked CD45RO, were positively chosen for CCR7, and omitted terminally differentiated effector memory CD45RA+ cells. The rearrangement uses TRBV27 and TRBJ2-3, with D perhaps being TRBD1 or TRBD2 (5 bases each). The sequenced material came from naive CD8+ T cells sorted from blood. The receptor was isolated from a young man in good health. In DNA, the CDR3 is TGTGCCAGCCGGATGGGGGGCACAGATACGCAGTATTTT. Its translation: CASRMGGTDTQYF.